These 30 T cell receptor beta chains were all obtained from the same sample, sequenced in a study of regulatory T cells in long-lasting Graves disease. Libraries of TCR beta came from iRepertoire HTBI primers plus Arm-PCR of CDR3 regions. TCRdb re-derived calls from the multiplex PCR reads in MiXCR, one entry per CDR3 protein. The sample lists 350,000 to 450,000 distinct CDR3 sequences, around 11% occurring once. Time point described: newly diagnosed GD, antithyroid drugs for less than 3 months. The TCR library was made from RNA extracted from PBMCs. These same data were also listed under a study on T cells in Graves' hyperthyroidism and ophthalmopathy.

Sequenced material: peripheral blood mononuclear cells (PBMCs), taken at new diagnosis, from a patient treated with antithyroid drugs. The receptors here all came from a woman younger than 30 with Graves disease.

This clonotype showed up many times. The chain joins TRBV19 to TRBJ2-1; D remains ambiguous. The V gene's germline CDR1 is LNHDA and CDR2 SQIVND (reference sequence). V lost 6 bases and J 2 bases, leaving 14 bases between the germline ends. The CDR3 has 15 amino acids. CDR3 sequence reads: CASSPSAVPYNEQFF. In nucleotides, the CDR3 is TGTGCCAGTAGCCCAAGTGCGGTCCCCTACAATGAGCAGTTCTTC.

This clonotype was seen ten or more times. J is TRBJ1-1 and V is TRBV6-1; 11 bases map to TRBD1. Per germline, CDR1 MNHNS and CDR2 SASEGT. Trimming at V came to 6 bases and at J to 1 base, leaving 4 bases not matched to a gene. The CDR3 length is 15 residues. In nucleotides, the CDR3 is TGTGCCAGCAGCCCGGGACAGGGGGGGAACACTGAAGCTTTCTTT. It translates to CASSPGQGGNTEAFF.

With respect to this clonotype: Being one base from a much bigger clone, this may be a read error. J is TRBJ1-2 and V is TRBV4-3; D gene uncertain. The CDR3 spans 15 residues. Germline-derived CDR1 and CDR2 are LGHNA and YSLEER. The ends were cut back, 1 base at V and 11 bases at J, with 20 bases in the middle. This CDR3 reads CASSQGTLLGPQYTF. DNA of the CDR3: TGCGCCAGCAGCCAAGGGACCTTGTTAGGGCCCCAATACACCTTC.

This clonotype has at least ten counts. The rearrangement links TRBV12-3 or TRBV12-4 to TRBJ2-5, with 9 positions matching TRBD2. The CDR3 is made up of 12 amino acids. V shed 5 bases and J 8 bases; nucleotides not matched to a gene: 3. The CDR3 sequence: CASSLSGSTQYF. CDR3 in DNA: TGTGCCAGCAGTCTTAGCGGGAGTACCCAGTACTTC.

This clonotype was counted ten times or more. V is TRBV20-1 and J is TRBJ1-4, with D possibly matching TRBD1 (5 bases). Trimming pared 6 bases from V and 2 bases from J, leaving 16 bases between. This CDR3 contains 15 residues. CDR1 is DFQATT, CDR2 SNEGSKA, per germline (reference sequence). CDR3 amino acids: CSAPVQGSTNEKLFF. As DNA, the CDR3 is TGCAGTGCCCCCGTCCAGGGATCGACTAATGAAAAACTGTTTTTT.

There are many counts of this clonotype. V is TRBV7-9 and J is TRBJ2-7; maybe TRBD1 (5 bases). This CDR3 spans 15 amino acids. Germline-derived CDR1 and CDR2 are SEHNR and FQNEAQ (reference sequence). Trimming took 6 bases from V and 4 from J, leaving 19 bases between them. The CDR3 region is CASRLDSHKPYEQYF. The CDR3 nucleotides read TGTGCCAGCAGGCTAGACAGTCATAAACCTTACGAGCAGTACTTC.

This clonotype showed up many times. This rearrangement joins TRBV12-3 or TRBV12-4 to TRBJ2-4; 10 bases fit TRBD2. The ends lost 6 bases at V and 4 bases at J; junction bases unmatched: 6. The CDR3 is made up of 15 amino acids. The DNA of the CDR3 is TGTGCCAGCAGCCCTAGCGGGAGCCCAAAAAACATTCAGTACTTC. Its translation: CASSPSGSPKNIQYF.

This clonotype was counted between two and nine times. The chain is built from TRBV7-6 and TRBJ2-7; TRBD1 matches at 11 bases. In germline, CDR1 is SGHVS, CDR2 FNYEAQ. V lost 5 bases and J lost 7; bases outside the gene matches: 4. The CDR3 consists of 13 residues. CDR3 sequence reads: CASSPGTGGEQYF. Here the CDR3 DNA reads TGTGCCAGCAGCCCTGGGACAGGGGGGGAGCAGTACTTC.

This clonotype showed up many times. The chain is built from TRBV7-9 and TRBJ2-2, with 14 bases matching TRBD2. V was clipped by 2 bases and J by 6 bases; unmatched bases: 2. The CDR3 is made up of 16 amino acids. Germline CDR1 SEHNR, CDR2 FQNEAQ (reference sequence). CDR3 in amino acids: CASSLRTSGRSGELFF. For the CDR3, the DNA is TGTGCCAGCAGCTTAAGGACTAGCGGGAGGTCCGGGGAGCTGTTTTTT. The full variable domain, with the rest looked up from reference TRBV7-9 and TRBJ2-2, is DTGVSQNPRHKITKRGQNVTFRCDPISEHNRLYWYRQTLGQGPEFLTYFQNEAQLEKSRLLSDRFSAERPKGSFSTLEIQRTEQGDSAMYLCASSLRTSGRSGELFFGEGSRLTVL.

As DNA, the CDR3 is TGCAGTGCCCCGACAGGGAATAATTCACCCCTCCACTTT. It encodes CSAPTGNNSPLHF. The V and J genes are TRBV20-1 and TRBJ1-6; TRBD1 matches at 7 bases. CDR1 and CDR2 (germline): DFQATT, SNEGSKA (reference sequence). The length of the CDR3 is 13 residues. V lost 6 bases, J lost 5 bases, and 4 bases stayed unmatched.

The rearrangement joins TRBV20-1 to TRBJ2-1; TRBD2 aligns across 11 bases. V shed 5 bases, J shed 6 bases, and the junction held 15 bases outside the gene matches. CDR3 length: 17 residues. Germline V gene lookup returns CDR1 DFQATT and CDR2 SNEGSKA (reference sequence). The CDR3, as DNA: TGCAGTGCTCCTGAGAAGACCGCTAGCGGGAGGCTCAATGAGCAGTTCTTC. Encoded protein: CSAPEKTASGRLNEQFF.

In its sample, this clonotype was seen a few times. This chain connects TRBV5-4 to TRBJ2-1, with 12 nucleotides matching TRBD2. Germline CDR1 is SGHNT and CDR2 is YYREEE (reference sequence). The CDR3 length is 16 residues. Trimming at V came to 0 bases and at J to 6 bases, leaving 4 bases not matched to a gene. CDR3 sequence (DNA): TGTGCCAGCAGCTTGGCTAGCGGGGGGGCGCGCAATGAGCAGTTCTTC. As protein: CASSLASGGARNEQFF.

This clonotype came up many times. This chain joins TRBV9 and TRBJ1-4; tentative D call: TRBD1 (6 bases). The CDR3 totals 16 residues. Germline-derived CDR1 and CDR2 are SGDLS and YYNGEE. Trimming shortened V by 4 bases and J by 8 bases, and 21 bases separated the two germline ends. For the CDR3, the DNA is TGTGCCAGCAGCCCTTCGGGAGGGGGGTTGAGAGAAAAACTGTTTTTT. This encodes CASSPSGGGLREKLFF.

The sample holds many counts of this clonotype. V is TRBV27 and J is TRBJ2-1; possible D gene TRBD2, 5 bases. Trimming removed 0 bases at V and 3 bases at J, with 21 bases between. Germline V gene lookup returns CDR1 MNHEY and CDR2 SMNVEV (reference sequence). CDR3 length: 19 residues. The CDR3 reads CASSLSKGSVSRIYNEQFF. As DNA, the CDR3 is TGTGCCAGCAGTTTATCGAAGGGTAGCGTGAGCCGAATCTACAATGAGCAGTTCTTC.

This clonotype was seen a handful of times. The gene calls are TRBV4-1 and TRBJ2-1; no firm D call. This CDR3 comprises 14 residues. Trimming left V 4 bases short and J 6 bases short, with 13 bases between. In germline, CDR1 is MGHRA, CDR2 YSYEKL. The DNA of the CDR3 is TGCGCCAGCAGCCTCGAGCGACGTCGCAATGAGCAGTTCTTC. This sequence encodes CASSLERRRNEQFF.

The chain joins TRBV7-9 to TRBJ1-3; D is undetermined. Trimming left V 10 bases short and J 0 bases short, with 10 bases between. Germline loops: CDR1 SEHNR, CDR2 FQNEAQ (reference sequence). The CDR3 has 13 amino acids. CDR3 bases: TGTGCCACCAGACTTAACTCTGGAAACACCATATATTTT. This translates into CATRLNSGNTIYF. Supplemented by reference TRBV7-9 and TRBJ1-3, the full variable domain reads DTGVSQNPRHKITKRGQNVTFRCDPISEHNRLYWYRQTLGQGPEFLTYFQNEAQLEKSRLLSDRFSAERPKGSFSTLEIQRTEQGDSAMYLCATRLNSGNTIYFGEGSWLTVV.

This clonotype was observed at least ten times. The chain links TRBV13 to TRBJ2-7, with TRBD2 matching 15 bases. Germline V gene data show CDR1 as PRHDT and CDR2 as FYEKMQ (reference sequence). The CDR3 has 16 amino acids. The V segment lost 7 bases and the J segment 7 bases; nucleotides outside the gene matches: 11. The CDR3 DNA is TGTGCCAGCACCCCCCCGGGACTAGCGGGAGGTCAAGAGCAGTACTTC. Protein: CASTPPGLAGGQEQYF.

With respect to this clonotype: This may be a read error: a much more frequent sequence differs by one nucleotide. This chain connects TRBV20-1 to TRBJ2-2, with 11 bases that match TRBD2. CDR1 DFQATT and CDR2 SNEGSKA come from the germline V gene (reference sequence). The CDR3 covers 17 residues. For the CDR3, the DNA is TGCAGTGCAAAGAGGTCTAGCGGGAGGTGGGGCACCGGGGAGCTGCTTTTT. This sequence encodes CSAKRSSGRWGTGELLF.

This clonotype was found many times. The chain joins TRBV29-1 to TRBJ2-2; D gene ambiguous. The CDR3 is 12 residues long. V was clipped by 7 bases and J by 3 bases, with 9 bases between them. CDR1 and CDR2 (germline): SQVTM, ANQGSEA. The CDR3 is CSAVRDTGELFF. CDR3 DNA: TGCAGCGCGGTCAGAGACACCGGGGAGCTGTTTTTT.

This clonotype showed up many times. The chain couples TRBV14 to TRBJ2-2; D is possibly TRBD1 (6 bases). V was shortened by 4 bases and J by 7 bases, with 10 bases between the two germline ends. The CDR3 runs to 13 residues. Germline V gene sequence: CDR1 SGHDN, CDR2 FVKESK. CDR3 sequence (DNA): TGTGCCAGCAGCCTGGACAGTATCGGGGAGCTGTTTTTT. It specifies CASSLDSIGELFF.

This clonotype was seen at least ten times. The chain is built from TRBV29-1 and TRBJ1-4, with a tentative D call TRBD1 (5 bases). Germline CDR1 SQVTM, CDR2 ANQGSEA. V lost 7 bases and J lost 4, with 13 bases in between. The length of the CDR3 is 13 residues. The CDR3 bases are TGCAGCGCGACGGGGCAAATTAATGAAAAACTGTTTTTT. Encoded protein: CSATGQINEKLFF.

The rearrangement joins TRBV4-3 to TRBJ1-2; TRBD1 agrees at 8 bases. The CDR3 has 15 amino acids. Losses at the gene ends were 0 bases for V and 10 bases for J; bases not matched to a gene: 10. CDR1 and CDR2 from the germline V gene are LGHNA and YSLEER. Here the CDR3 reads CASSQDRTGRTLYTF. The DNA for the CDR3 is TGCGCCAGCAGCCAAGACCGGACAGGGCGGACCCTCTACACCTTC.

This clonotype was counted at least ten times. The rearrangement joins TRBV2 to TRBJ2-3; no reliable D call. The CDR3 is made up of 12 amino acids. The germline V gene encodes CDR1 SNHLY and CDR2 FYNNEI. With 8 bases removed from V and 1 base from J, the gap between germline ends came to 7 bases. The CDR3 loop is CASDGGTDTQYF. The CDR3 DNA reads TGTGCCAGCGACGGTGGCACAGATACGCAGTATTTT. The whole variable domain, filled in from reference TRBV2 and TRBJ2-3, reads EPEVTQTPSHQVTQMGQEVILRCVPISNHLYFYWYRQILGQKVEFLVSFYNNEISEKSEIFDDQFSVERPDGSNFTLKIRSTKLEDSAMYFCASDGGTDTQYFGPGTRLTVL.

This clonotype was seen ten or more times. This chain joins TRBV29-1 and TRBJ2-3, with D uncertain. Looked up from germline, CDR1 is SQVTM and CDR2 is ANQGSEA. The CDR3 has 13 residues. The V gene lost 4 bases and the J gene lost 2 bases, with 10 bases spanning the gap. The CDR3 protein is CSVATRFTDTQYF. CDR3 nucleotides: TGCAGCGTTGCCACAAGGTTCACAGATACGCAGTATTTT.

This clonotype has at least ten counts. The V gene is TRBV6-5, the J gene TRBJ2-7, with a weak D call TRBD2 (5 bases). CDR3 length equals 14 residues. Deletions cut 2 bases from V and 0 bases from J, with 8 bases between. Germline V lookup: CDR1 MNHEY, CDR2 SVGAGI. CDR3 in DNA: TGTGCCAGCAGTTACAGGGAGAACTCCTACGAGCAGTACGTC. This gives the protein CASSYRENSYEQYV.

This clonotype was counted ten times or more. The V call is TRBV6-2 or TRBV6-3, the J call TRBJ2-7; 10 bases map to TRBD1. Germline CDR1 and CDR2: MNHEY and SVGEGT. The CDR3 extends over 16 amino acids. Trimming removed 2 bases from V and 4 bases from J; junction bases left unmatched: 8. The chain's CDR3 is CASSYGTGAPGYEQYF. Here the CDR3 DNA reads TGTGCCAGCAGTTACGGGACAGGGGCCCCAGGATACGAGCAGTACTTC.

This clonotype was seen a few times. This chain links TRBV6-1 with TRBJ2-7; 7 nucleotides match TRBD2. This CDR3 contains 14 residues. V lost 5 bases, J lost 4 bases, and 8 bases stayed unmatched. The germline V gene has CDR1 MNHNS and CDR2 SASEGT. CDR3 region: CASSPREAQYEQYV. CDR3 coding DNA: TGTGCCAGCAGTCCTCGGGAGGCCCAATACGAGCAGTACGTC.

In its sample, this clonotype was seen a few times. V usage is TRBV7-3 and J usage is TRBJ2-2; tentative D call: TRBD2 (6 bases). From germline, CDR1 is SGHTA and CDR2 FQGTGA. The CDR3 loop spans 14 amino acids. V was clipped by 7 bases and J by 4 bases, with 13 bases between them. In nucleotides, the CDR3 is TGTGCCAGCACGCGAGCGGAGGGCACCGGGGAGCTGTTTTTT. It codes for CASTRAEGTGELFF.

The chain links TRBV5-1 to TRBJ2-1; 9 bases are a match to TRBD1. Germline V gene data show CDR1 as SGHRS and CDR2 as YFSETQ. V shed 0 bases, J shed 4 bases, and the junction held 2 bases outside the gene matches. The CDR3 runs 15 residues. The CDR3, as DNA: TGCGCCAGCAGCTTGGGGGGGACAGGGTACAATGAGCAGTTCTTC. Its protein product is CASSLGGTGYNEQFF.

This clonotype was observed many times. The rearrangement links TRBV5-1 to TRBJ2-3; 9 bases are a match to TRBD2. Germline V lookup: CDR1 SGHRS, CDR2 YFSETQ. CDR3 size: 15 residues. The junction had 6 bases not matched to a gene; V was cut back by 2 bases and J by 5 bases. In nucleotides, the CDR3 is TGCGCCAGCAGCTTCATAGCGGGAGTACTAGATACGCAGTATTTT. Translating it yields CASSFIAGVLDTQYF. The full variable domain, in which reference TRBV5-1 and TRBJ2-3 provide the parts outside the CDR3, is KAGVTQTPRYLIKTRGQQVTLSCSPISGHRSVSWYQQTPGQGLQFLFEYFSETQRNKGNFPGRFSGRQFSNSRSEMNVSTLELGDSALYLCASSFIAGVLDTQYFGPGTRLTVL.